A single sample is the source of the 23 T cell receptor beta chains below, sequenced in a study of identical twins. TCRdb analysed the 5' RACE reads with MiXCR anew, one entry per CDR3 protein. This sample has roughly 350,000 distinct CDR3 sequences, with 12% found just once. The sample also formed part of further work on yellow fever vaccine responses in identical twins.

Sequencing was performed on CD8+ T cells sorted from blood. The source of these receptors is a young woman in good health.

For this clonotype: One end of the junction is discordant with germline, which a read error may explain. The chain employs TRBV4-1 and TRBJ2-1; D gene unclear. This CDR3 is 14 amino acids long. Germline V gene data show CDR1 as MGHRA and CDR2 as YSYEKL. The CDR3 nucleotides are TGCGCCAGCAGCCAAGCCCTAAACTACAATGGGCAGTTCTTC. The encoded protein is CASSQALNYNGQFF.

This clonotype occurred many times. The CDR3 DNA follows: TGCAGCGTTTATACCGGGACTAGCGGGAGTGCCGAGCAGTACTTC. Its translation is CSVYTGTSGSAEQYF. The J gene is TRBJ2-7, the V gene TRBV29-1; 14 bases fit TRBD2. Trimming at V came to 5 bases and at J to 6 bases, leaving 9 bases not matched to a gene. The CDR3 is 15 amino acids. In germline, CDR1 is SQVTM, CDR2 ANQGSEA.

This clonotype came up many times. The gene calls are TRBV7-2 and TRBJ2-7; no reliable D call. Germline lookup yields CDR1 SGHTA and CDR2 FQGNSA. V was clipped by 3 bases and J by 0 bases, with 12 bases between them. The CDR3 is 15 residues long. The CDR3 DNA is TGTGCCAGCAGCTTTCTCGACTCTAGCTCCTACGAGCAGTACTTC. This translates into CASSFLDSSSYEQYF.

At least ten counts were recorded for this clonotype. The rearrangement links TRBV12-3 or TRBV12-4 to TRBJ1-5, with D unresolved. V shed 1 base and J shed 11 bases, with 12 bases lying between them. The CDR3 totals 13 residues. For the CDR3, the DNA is TGTGCCAGCAGTTTAGGAGGTTTCCAGACCCAGCATTTT. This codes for CASSLGGFQTQHF.

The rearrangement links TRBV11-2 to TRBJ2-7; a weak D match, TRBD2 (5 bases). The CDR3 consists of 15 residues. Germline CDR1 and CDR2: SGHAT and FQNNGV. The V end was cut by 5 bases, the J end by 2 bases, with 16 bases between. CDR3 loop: CASSHRVGAAYEQYF. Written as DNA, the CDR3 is TGTGCCAGCAGCCACCGGGTGGGAGCGGCCTACGAGCAGTACTTC.

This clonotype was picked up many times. The CDR3 DNA is TGTGCCAGCGGACCCCGGGGACAGGGCACCGGGGAGCTGTTTTTT. It encodes CASGPRGQGTGELFF. This chain uses TRBV7-6 with TRBJ2-2, with TRBD1 identical over 9 bases. The CDR3 loop spans 15 amino acids. V dropped 8 bases and J dropped 4; count of bases not matched to a gene: 8. The germline gives CDR1 SGHVS, CDR2 FNYEAQ.

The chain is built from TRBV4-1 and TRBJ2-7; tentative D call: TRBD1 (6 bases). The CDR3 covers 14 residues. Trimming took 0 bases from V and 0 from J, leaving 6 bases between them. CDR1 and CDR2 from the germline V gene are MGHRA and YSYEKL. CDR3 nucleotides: TGCGCCAGCAGCCAAGAGGACAGCTCCTACGAGCAGTACTTC. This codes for CASSQEDSSYEQYF.

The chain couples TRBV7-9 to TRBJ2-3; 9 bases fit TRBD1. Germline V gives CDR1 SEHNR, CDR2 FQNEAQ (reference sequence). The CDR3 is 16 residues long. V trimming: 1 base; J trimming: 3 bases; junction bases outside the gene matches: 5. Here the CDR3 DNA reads TGTGCCAGCAGCTTAGGGGGACAGGGATGGACAGATACGCAGTATTTT. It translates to CASSLGGQGWTDTQYF.

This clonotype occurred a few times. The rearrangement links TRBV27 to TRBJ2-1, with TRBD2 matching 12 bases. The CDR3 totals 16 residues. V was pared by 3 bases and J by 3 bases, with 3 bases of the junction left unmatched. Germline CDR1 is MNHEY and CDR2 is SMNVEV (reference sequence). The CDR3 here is CASSFQTSGGYNEQFF. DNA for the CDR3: TGTGCCAGCAGTTTCCAGACTAGCGGGGGCTACAATGAGCAGTTCTTC.

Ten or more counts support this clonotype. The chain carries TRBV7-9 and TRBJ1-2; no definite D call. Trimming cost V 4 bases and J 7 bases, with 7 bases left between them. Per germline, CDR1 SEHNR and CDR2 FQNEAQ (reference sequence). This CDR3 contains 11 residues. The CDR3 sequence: CASSSGRGYTF. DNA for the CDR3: TGTGCCAGCAGCTCGGGTCGTGGCTACACCTTC.

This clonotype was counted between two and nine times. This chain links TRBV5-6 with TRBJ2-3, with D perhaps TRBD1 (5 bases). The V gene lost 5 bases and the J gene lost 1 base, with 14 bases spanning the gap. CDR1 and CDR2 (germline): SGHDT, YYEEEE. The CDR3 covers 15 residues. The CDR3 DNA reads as TGTGCCAGCAGTGACAGTGACCTAGGCACAGATACGCAGTATTTT. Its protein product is CASSDSDLGTDTQYF.

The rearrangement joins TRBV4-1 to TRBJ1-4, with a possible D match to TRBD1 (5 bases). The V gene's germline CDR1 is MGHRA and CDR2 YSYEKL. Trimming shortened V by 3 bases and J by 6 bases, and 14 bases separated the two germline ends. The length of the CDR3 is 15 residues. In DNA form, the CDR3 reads TGCGCCAGCAGCCAGAGGGACCGGGGGGATGAAAAACTGTTTTTT. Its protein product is CASSQRDRGDEKLFF.

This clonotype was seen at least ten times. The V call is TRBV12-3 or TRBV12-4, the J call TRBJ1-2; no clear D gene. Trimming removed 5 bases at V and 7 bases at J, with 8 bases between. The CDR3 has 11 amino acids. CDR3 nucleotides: TGTGCCAGCAGTGACTGGGGTGGCTACACCTTC. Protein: CASSDWGGYTF.

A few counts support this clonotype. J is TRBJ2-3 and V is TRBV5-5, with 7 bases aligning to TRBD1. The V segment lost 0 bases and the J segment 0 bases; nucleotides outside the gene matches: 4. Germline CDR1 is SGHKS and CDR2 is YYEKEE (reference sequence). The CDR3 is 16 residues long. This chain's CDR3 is CASSLGQGPSTDTQYF. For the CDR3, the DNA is TGTGCCAGCAGCTTGGGACAGGGCCCAAGCACAGATACGCAGTATTTT.

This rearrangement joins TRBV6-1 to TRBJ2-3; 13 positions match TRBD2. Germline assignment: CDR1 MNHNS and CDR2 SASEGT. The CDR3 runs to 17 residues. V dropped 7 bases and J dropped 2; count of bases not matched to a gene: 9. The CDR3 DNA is TGTGCCAGCACCTCACGGACTAGCGGGGGCGTCACAGATACGCAGTATTTT. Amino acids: CASTSRTSGGVTDTQYF.

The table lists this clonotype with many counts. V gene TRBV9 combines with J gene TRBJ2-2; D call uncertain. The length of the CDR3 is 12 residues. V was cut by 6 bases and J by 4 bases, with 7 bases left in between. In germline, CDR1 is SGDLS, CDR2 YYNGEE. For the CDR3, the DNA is TGTGCCAGCAATCTGTTCACCGGGGAGCTGTTTTTT. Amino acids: CASNLFTGELFF.

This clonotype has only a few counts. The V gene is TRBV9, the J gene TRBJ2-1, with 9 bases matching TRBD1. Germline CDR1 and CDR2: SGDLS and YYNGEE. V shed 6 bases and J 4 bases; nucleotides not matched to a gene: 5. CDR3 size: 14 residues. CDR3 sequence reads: CASNLGQGYNEQFF. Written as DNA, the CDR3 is TGTGCCAGCAACTTGGGACAGGGTTACAATGAGCAGTTCTTC.

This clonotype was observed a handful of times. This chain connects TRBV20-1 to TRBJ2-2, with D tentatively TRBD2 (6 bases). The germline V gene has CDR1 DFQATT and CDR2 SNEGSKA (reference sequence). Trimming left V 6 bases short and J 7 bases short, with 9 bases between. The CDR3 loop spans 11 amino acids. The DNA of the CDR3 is TGCAGTGCCGGGAGAATCGGGGAGCTGTTTTTT. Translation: CSAGRIGELFF.

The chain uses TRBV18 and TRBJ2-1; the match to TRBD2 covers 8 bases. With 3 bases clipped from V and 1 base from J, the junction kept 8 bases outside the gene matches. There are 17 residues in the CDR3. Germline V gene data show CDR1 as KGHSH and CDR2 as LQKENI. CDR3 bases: TGTGCCAGCTCACCTCTGGCGGGAGGTCAGTCCTACAATGAGCAGTTCTTC. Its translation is CASSPLAGGQSYNEQFF.

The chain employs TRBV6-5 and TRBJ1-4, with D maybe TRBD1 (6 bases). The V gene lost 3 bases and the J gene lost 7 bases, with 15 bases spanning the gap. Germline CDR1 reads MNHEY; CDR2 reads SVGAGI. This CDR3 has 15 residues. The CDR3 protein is CASSYGGAFGEKLFF. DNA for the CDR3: TGTGCCAGCAGTTATGGGGGGGCCTTCGGTGAAAAACTGTTTTTT.

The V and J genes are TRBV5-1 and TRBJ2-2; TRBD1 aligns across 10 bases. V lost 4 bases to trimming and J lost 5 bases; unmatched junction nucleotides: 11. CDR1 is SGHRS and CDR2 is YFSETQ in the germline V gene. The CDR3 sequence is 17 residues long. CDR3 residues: CASSDRPGQGNTGELFF. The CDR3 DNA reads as TGCGCCAGCAGCGACCGTCCGGGACAGGGGAATACCGGGGAGCTGTTTTTT.

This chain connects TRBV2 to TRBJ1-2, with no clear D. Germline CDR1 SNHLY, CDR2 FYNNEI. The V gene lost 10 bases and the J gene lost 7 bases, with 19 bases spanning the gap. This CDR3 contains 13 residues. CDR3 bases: TGTGCCACCCTGACCCGGGGATATGGTGGCTACACCTTC. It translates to CATLTRGYGGYTF.

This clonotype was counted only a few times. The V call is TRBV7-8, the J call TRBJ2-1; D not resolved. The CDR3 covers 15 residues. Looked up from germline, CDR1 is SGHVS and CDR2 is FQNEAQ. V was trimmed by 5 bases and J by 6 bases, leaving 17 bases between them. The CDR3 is CASSGVIPNFNEQFF. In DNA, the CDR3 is TGTGCCAGCAGCGGGGTCATCCCTAACTTCAATGAGCAGTTCTTC.